The T cell receptor beta chain under discussion was sequenced for a study of control samples from healthy donors and cancer patients. The table came from immunoSEQ multiplex PCR; TCRdb's copy has only in-frame clones and leaves some out. The sample contains approximately 79,000 clones, approximately 91% of which appear only once. This TCR was sampled from a man aged 45 to 65 in good health. What was sequenced was blood.

CDR3 in DNA: TGTGCCAGCAGTTACGAGACAGGGGGTTTAGGCAATGAGCAGTTCTTC. The encoded protein is CASSYETGGLGNEQFF. This rearrangement joins TRBV6-5 to TRBJ2-1; 9 bases map to TRBD1. The ends lost 2 bases at V and 6 bases at J; junction bases unmatched: 8. The CDR3 runs 16 residues. The germline CDR1 and CDR2 sequences are MNHEY and SVGAGI.